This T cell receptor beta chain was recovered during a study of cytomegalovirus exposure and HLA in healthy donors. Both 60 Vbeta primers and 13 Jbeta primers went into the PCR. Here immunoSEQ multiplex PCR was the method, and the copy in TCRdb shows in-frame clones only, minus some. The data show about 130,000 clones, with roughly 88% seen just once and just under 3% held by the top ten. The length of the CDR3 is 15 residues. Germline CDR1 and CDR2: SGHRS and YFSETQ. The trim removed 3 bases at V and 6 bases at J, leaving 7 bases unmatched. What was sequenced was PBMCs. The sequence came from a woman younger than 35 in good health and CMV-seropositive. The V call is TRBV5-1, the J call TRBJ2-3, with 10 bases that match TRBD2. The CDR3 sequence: CASSSSGGAGDTQYF. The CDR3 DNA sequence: TGCGCCAGCAGCTCCAGCGGGGGGGCAGGGGATACGCAGTATTTT.